This TCR beta chain came from a study of T cell repertoires in cytomegalovirus infection. Deletions cut 6 bases from V and 10 bases from J, with 16 bases between. This CDR3 region has 11 residues. Germline V gene data show CDR1 as DFQATT and CDR2 as SNEGSKA (reference sequence). TCRdb reprocessed the reads via MiXCR and lists one record per CDR3 protein. Of a few hundred thousand distinct CDR3 sequences listed, around 15% were seen once; the top ten hold more than 45%. This clonotype was detected many times. This receptor was identified in a human donor in good health (CMV status not recorded). Some clones in this sample may be carry-over from other donors' samples. The chain carries TRBV20-1 and TRBJ2-7; perhaps TRBD2 as D (5 bases). Input material: CD8+ T cells from PBMCs. CDR3 region: CSASEGIPQYF. The CDR3 region has the DNA TGCAGTGCCTCTGAGGGCATTCCCCAGTACTTC.